Here is one T cell receptor (beta chain) with its context. This clonotype has a single count. Its recognized antigen is unknown. No qualities accompany the bases; no much larger clone lies one base away. The record originates from a study of identical twins (dated by TCRdb to 2015 to 2016). Some background on the complete study: To test whether fetal clonotypes persist, this study deep-sequenced TCR alpha and beta repertoires from monozygotic twins, from unrelated adults of various ages, and from cord blood. To rule out contamination, replicate twin experiments were performed at different times with different library preparation protocols. What the research found in general, with its limitations: Because the same donors could not be followed over many years, the conclusions relied on cross-sectional statistical analysis. The excess sharing between twins in beta out-of-frame sequences was weaker because fewer shared sequences reduced the signal-to-noise ratio. In monozygotic twins, out-of-frame TCR alpha sharing was systematically underestimated by recombination models, although the models agreed with sharing between unrelated individuals. Abundant cord blood beta clonotypes carried fewer insertions; young adult naive repertoires showed a weaker similar trend, while memory repertoires showed none. Zero-insertion analyses could be partly confounded by invariant T cells such as MAIT and iNKT, although diverse VJ usage argued against such confounding for most clonotypes. Compared with coincidental sharing between unrelated individuals, out-of-frame TCR alpha sequences shared between twins showed an excess of sequences with low generation probability.

Every donor in the study was a healthy Caucasian. Three pairs of female monozygotic twins, all aged about 18 to 29 years, made up the twin cohort. CD4+ and CD8+ T cell populations were isolated with positive isolation kits from Invitrogen. Library construction relied on 5' RACE. The instrument was an Illumina HiSeq 2000. Template switching introduced a universal primer binding site; the final cDNA contained a unique molecular identifier, enabling accurate counting of TCR cDNA molecules. Specific primers in the conserved constant-segment region were used to synthesize first-strand cDNA for TCR alpha and beta chains. To control for contamination, every cDNA library was double barcoded, receiving both a SMART-Mk sample barcode and Illumina barcodes. TruSeq adapter sequences along with Illumina sample barcodes were introduced in two successive PCR steps. TCR alpha and beta cDNA libraries were sequenced on the Illumina HiSeq platform with custom primers. Under the source paper's analysis protocol: Raw reads were processed with MiGEC to extract unique molecular identifiers, and MiXCR was used to determine CDR3 positions. For each individual, recombination models were inferred using an EM algorithm with the repgenHMM and IGoR tools. The tcR package in R was used for shared clonotype analysis, with sharing normalized by the product of cloneset sizes. Out-of-frame nonproductive sequences were analyzed to study raw recombination free of thymic and clonal selection effects. TCRdb trimmed the raw reads at Q25, called clones with MiXCR and kept productive beta chains. Identical CDR3 proteins give one entry, which carries the most common genes and DNA. In this record, the V and J calls reflect TCRdb's handling and not the investigators' own analysis. This sample holds fewer than 500,000 distinct CDR3 sequences; approximately 24% were observed only once. Together, the top ten hold roughly 2.8% of the sample.

Spanning cysteine to phenylalanine, the CDR3 consists of 14 amino acids. Kept here is only the CDR3 DNA, which spans 42 bases and is read in frame from base 1. The trim is 5 bases for V and 1 base for J, with a gap of 14 bases between the germline ends. The germline V gene (reference sequence) gives CDR1 as DFQATT and CDR2 as SNEGSKA. In addition, the sample was reused for a study of T cells expressing NK-cell markers. The second source states: TCR beta-chain repertoires were profiled in sorted CD3+CD56+NKG2C+, CD3+CD56+NKG2C- and CD3+CD56-NKG2C+ T-cell subsets from several donors. Among the eight sequenced donors, only one was HCMV-seronegative, while the other seven were HCMV-seropositive. To restrict sorting to alphabetaTCR-expressing T cells, an anti-gammadeltaTCR antibody was added in several experiments. In six or seven donors, the dominant CD3+CD56+NKG2C+ clonotypes ranked among the top 10 CD8+ clonotypes, making up about 1.0-7.5% of CD8+ T cells. Those dominant clonotypes were again the most abundant among CD3+CD56-NKG2C+ cells in a few donors, at about 25-60.1%. Whether the expanded NKG2C-expressing T cell clones were specific for HCMV antigens was left unclear. The eight sequenced donors were randomly selected healthy volunteers, three men and five women. A commercial ELISA kit detecting HCMV-specific IgG in serum was used to determine HCMV serostatus. MIGEC handled demultiplexing of the reads and grouping by UMI, while MiTCR was used to assemble and quantify clonotypes. To remove erroneous sequences, TCR cDNA sequences were retained only when supported by two or more reads. Downstream repertoire analysis used the tcR package, and clonotypes were matched across fractions by CDR3 nucleotide sequence plus V segment. VDJmatch was used to annotate antigen specificity against VDJdb, with one amino acid substitution in CDR3 allowed.

The sequence was collected from a woman under 30 in good health. The rearrangement joined TRBV20-1 to TRBJ2-5; the D assignment is uncertain and may be TRBD1 or TRBD2, with 5 bases supporting each. Sequenced: CD4+ T cells sorted from blood. This receptor has the CDR3 CSAVNRDLQETQYF. At the DNA level, the sequence is TGCAGTGCTGTTAACCGGGACCTCCAAGAGACCCAGTACTTC.